The 21 T cell receptor beta chains below were found in one sample sequenced in a study of cytomegalovirus exposure and HLA in healthy donors. Measured with immunoSEQ multiplex PCR; TCRdb has only the in-frame clones, and not every one. The sample lists 200,000 or so clones, 75% to 85% occurring once. The sample taken for sequencing was PBMCs. The receptors here all came from a woman aged 25 to 39 in good health and CMV-seropositive.

This clone has only one observation. This chain links TRBV9 with TRBJ1-3, with D possibly matching TRBD1 (5 bases). The V end lost 2 bases, the J end lost 9 bases, and 18 bases lay between the germline ends. The CDR3 is 15 amino acids. The V gene's germline CDR1 is SGDLS and CDR2 YYNGEE. CDR3 sequence reads: CASSVGGGEFGTIYF. Written as DNA, the CDR3 is TGTGCCAGCAGCGTCGGGGGTGGTGAATTTGGCACCATATATTTT.

The rearrangement joins TRBV5-4 to TRBJ2-1; 7 positions match TRBD2. The CDR3 covers 13 residues. V dropped 5 bases and J dropped 10; count of bases not matched to a gene: 9. Germline CDR1 reads SGHNT; CDR2 reads YYREEE (reference sequence). The CDR3 DNA sequence: TGTGCCAGCAGTCCTGATGGGGGAGGGGAGCAGTTCTTC. Translated, it gives CASSPDGGGEQFF.

V and J are TRBV18 and TRBJ2-7, with 9 bases that match TRBD1. With V trimmed by 3 bases and J by 4 bases, 13 bases remained unmatched. This CDR3 has 17 residues. The germline V gene has CDR1 KGHSH and CDR2 LQKENI. The CDR3 sequence is CASSPDMTGTGNYEQYF. CDR3 bases: TGTGCCAGCTCACCCGACATGACCGGGACAGGGAATTACGAGCAGTACTTC.

The rearrangement uses TRBV6-6 and TRBJ2-1; 10 bases line up with TRBD1. In germline, CDR1 is MNHNY, CDR2 SVGAGI (reference sequence). CDR3 length: 16 residues. The V gene end was trimmed by 6 bases and the J gene end by 6 bases; junction bases not matched to a gene: 11. The CDR3 nucleotides are TGTGCCAGCAGCTCCTGGGACAGGGGTAAGGGCAATGAGCAGTTCTTC. Amino acid sequence: CASSSWDRGKGNEQFF.

CDR3 region: CASSLYLIGQGGQETQYF. The CDR3 coding sequence is TGTGCCAGCAGCCTGTATCTAATAGGACAGGGGGGCCAAGAGACCCAGTACTTC. The chain links TRBV2 to TRBJ2-5, with 10 bases that match TRBD1. The CDR3 consists of 18 residues. Germline assignment: CDR1 SNHLY and CDR2 FYNNEI. The V gene end was trimmed by 6 bases and the J gene end by 1 base; junction bases not matched to a gene: 14.

The chain combines TRBV28 with TRBJ2-1; TRBD1 is a possible D gene (6 bases). Trimming removed 3 bases from V and 8 bases from J, with 17 bases in between. The CDR3 contains 15 residues. CDR1 MDHEN and CDR2 SYDVKM come from the germline V gene. CDR3 in DNA: TGTGCCAGCAGTTTTTCCCCCAGGGGTTGGGATGAGCAGTTCTTC. Residues: CASSFSPRGWDEQFF.

This clone is a singleton in its sample. The chain recombines TRBV7-8 with TRBJ2-3, with D possibly matching TRBD1 (5 bases). Trimming left V 1 base short and J 5 bases short, with 10 bases between. The CDR3 consists of 14 residues. Germline CDR1 SGHVS, CDR2 FQNEAQ. CDR3 nucleotides: TGTGCCAGCAGCTTAGTTGGGGCGGTAGATACGCAGTATTTT. This gives the protein CASSLVGAVDTQYF.

This sequence joins TRBV7-9 and TRBJ2-7; D call uncertain. Trimming left V 3 bases short and J 3 bases short, with 21 bases between. Germline V CDR1 and CDR2: SEHNR, FQNEAQ (reference sequence). The length of the CDR3 is 17 residues. This CDR3 reads CASSLGLPDTYVYEQYF. The CDR3 coding sequence is TGTGCCAGCAGCTTGGGTCTCCCTGACACGTATGTCTACGAGCAGTACTTC.

The V gene is TRBV29-1, the J gene TRBJ2-1; TRBD2 aligns across 11 bases. CDR1 SQVTM and CDR2 ANQGSEA come from the germline V gene. The CDR3 loop spans 17 amino acids. With V trimmed by 5 bases and J by 5 bases, 14 bases remained unmatched. Here the CDR3 DNA reads TGCAGCGTTCCTTTGGTGGTCGGGACTAGCGGCAACAATGAGCAGTTCTTC. This codes for CSVPLVVGTSGNNEQFF.

The V gene is TRBV5-1, the J gene TRBJ2-1; D is unresolved. Germline V gene lookup returns CDR1 SGHRS and CDR2 YFSETQ. CDR3 length: 15 amino acids. Trimming pared 2 bases from V and 0 bases from J, leaving 9 bases between. The CDR3 DNA reads as TGCGCCAGCAGCTTTTCGGAGAGCTCCTACAATGAGCAGTTCTTC. This sequence encodes CASSFSESSYNEQFF.

The chain couples TRBV27 to TRBJ1-1, with D tentatively TRBD1 (5 bases). This CDR3 comprises 12 residues. Trimming stripped 2 bases from V and 11 bases from J, with 12 bases between. CDR1 and CDR2 from the germline V gene are MNHEY and SMNVEV (reference sequence). The CDR3 is CASSLQGGEAFF. The DNA of the CDR3 is TGTGCCAGCAGTTTACAGGGAGGCGAGGCTTTCTTT.

The gene calls are TRBV27 and TRBJ2-2; TRBD2 is a possible D gene (5 bases). This CDR3 region has 16 residues. From germline, CDR1 is MNHEY and CDR2 SMNVEV (reference sequence). V dropped 3 bases and J dropped 2 bases, with 13 bases sitting between them. CDR3 amino acids: CASSLGHRGNTGELFF. The CDR3 region has the DNA TGTGCCAGCAGTTTGGGTCACCGGGGTAACACCGGGGAGCTGTTTTTT.

This rearrangement joins TRBV25-1 to TRBJ2-1; tentative D call: TRBD1 (5 bases). The length of the CDR3 is 16 residues. Germline V gives CDR1 MGHDK, CDR2 SYGVNS. Trimming removed 5 bases at V and 0 bases at J, with 14 bases between. CDR3: CASSMDPGNSYNEQFF. DNA for the CDR3: TGTGCCAGCAGTATGGACCCAGGGAACTCCTACAATGAGCAGTTCTTC. Filled out from reference TRBV25-1 and TRBJ2-1, the complete variable domain reads EADIYQTPRYLVIGTGKKITLECSQTMGHDKMYWYQQDPGMELHLIHYSYGVNSTEKGDLSSESTVSRIRTEHFPLTLESARPSHTSQYLCASSMDPGNSYNEQFFGPGTRLTVL.

This clone was seen a handful of times. The J gene is TRBJ1-2, the V gene TRBV2; D is undetermined. The ends were cut back, 4 bases at V and 8 bases at J, with 8 bases in the middle. Germline CDR1 is SNHLY and CDR2 is FYNNEI. The CDR3 sequence is 11 residues long. DNA of the CDR3: TGTGCCAGCAGTGTATCCTTGGGCTACACCTTC. It specifies CASSVSLGYTF.

The chain joins TRBV5-4 to TRBJ2-7, with TRBD2 as a possible D gene (6 bases). Per the germline V gene, CDR1 is SGHNT and CDR2 is YYREEE (reference sequence). V was clipped by 0 bases and J by 6 bases, with 13 bases between them. The CDR3 is 14 amino acids. The CDR3 reads CASSLVRGSGEQYF. The CDR3 nucleotides are TGTGCCAGCAGCTTGGTGCGGGGCTCCGGCGAGCAGTACTTC.

This clone was counted once. The genes are TRBV28 and TRBJ2-7; D may be TRBD1 (6 bases). Trimming removed 2 bases from V and 12 bases from J, with 14 bases in between. The CDR3 length is 12 residues. Germline values: CDR1 MDHEN, CDR2 SYDVKM. CDR3 protein: CASSLDRGSRYF. Here the CDR3 DNA reads TGTGCCAGCAGTTTAGATAGGGGGTCGCGGTACTTC.

This chain joins TRBV5-1 and TRBJ2-2, with 7 bases identical to TRBD1. V trimming: 0 bases; J trimming: 7 bases; junction bases outside the gene matches: 6. The CDR3 length is 15 residues. Germline-derived CDR1 and CDR2 are SGHRS and YFSETQ. DNA of the CDR3: TGCGCCAGCAGCTTGGCAACGACAGGGATCGGGGAGCTGTTTTTT. Residues: CASSLATTGIGELFF. The full variable domain, in which reference TRBV5-1 and TRBJ2-2 provide the parts outside the CDR3, is KAGVTQTPRYLIKTRGQQVTLSCSPISGHRSVSWYQQTPGQGLQFLFEYFSETQRNKGNFPGRFSGRQFSNSRSEMNVSTLELGDSALYLCASSLATTGIGELFFGEGSRLTVL.

The genes are TRBV20-1 and TRBJ1-1, with 10 nucleotides matching TRBD1. Germline-derived CDR1 and CDR2 are DFQATT and SNEGSKA (reference sequence). The CDR3 has 11 residues. J was trimmed by 11 bases and V by 5 bases; bases with no gene match: 5. The CDR3 nucleotides read TGCAGTGCTGGGGACAGGGGAAGGGCTTTCTTT. As protein: CSAGDRGRAFF.

This clone has only one observation. V is TRBV7-2 and J is TRBJ1-2, with D possibly being TRBD1 (5 bases). The CDR3 totals 13 residues. Germline V gene lookup returns CDR1 SGHTA and CDR2 FQGNSA. V was shortened by 4 bases and J by 5 bases, with 11 bases between the two germline ends. The CDR3 region is CASSSQGRYGYTF. DNA for the CDR3: TGTGCCAGCAGCTCCCAGGGAAGATATGGCTACACCTTC.

This clone showed up just a few times. The genes are TRBV27 and TRBJ2-7; 10 nucleotides align to TRBD2. The V and J ends lost 6 bases and 3 bases, in that order; junction bases with no gene match: 5. CDR1 is MNHEY and CDR2 is SMNVEV in the germline V gene (reference sequence). The CDR3 sequence is 14 residues long. The CDR3 here is CASSTGLAVYEQYF. CDR3 bases: TGTGCCAGCAGCACCGGACTAGCGGTCTACGAGCAGTACTTC.

This chain connects TRBV27 to TRBJ1-4; the D is unclear. The V end was cut by 2 bases, the J end by 6 bases, with 13 bases between. The germline V gene has CDR1 MNHEY and CDR2 SMNVEV (reference sequence). The CDR3 contains 15 residues. CDR3 nucleotide sequence: TGTGCCAGCAGTTTAAGGTTCCCGAGGGATGAAAAACTGTTTTTT. Its translation: CASSLRFPRDEKLFF.